These 24 T cell receptor beta chains came from one sample sequenced in a study of T cell repertoires in cytomegalovirus infection. Their specific antigens are unknown. TCRdb passed the reads through MiXCR, listing each CDR3 protein once. The sample has about 500,000 distinct CDR3 sequences; about 33% are singletons. Here the sequenced sample was cultured PBMCs, taken from culture after CMV antigen stimulation. The receptors come from a human donor in good health (CMV status not recorded). Some clones in this sample may be carry-over from other donors' samples.

The CDR3 spells CASSIQGEYVYGYTF. CDR3 bases: TGTGCCAGTAGCATACAGGGAGAGTATGTCTATGGCTACACCTTC. V usage is TRBV19 and J usage is TRBJ1-2; tentative D call: TRBD1 (6 bases). The length of the CDR3 is 15 residues. V lost 6 bases and J lost 4, with 18 bases in between. From germline, CDR1 is LNHDA and CDR2 SQIVND (reference sequence).

This chain connects TRBV19 to TRBJ2-5, with 7 bases lining up with TRBD1. This CDR3 comprises 15 residues. The junction had 9 bases not matched to a gene; V was cut back by 4 bases and J by 4 bases. From germline, CDR1 is LNHDA and CDR2 SQIVND (reference sequence). The CDR3 protein is CASSTYGYRGETQYF. The CDR3, as DNA: TGTGCCAGTAGTACCTATGGGTACAGGGGAGAGACCCAGTACTTC.

A few counts support this clonotype. V gene TRBV7-8 combines with J gene TRBJ2-1; 11 positions agree with TRBD2. The J segment lost 6 bases and the V segment lost 7 bases, leaving 8 bases of the junction unmatched. The CDR3 has 15 amino acids. CDR1 is SGHVS and CDR2 is FQNEAQ in the germline V gene. This CDR3 reads CASTASGRFVNEQFF. In DNA form, the CDR3 reads TGTGCCAGCACTGCTAGCGGGAGGTTCGTCAATGAGCAGTTCTTC.

A few counts support this clonotype. This chain connects TRBV10-3 to TRBJ1-1, with D maybe TRBD1 (6 bases). In germline, CDR1 is ENHRY, CDR2 SYGVKD. The CDR3 totals 14 residues. V was pared by 6 bases and J by 1 base, with 12 bases between. CDR3 amino acids: CAIRRAGENTEAFF. The DNA of the CDR3 is TGTGCCATCAGGCGGGCAGGGGAGAACACTGAAGCTTTCTTT.

This sequence joins TRBV24-1 and TRBJ2-1, with D perhaps given as TRBD1 or TRBD2 (5 bases each). CDR1 is KGHDR and CDR2 is SFDVKD in the germline V gene. The CDR3 consists of 16 residues. Deletions cut 3 bases from V and 4 bases from J, with 15 bases between. CDR3 nucleotide sequence: TGTGCCACCAGTGATATGAGGGACCACCCTTACAATGAGCAGTTCTTC. As protein: CATSDMRDHPYNEQFF.

The chain uses TRBV27 and TRBJ2-7, with D tentatively TRBD1 (7 bases). Per germline, CDR1 MNHEY and CDR2 SMNVEV (reference sequence). This CDR3 region has 14 residues. Trimming left V 4 bases short and J 0 bases short, with 10 bases between. The DNA for the CDR3 is TGTGCCAGCAGTTGGGGGGACAGCTCCTACGAGCAGTACTTC. This encodes CASSWGDSSYEQYF.

This clonotype has only a few counts. This chain links TRBV5-1 with TRBJ1-4; 8 nucleotides line up with TRBD1. Germline CDR1 reads SGHRS; CDR2 reads YFSETQ. This CDR3 comprises 17 residues. The junction had 4 bases not matched to a gene; V was cut back by 0 bases and J by 0 bases. The CDR3 region is CASSLAQGQATNEKLFF. The CDR3 nucleotides are TGCGCCAGCAGCTTGGCCCAGGGACAGGCAACTAATGAAAAACTGTTTTTT.

This clonotype turned up a few times. The rearrangement links TRBV20-1 to TRBJ2-1; 7 nucleotides match TRBD2. The CDR3 sequence is 17 residues long. From germline, CDR1 is DFQATT and CDR2 SNEGSKA (reference sequence). Losses at the gene ends were 2 bases for V and 4 bases for J; bases not matched to a gene: 14. The CDR3 DNA sequence: TGCAGTGCTAGAAGGCGGGAGCCCCTCGTGAGGTACAATGAGCAGTTCTTC. Translated: CSARRREPLVRYNEQFF.

This clonotype has only a few counts. V and J are TRBV20-1 and TRBJ1-1, with a possible D match to TRBD1 (5 bases). The V end lost 3 bases, the J end lost 5 bases, and 13 bases lay between the germline ends. From germline, CDR1 is DFQATT and CDR2 SNEGSKA (reference sequence). The length of the CDR3 is 13 residues. CDR3 coding DNA: TGCAGTGCTAGCGAGGGGAGGGTGACTGAAGCTTTCTTT. It translates to CSASEGRVTEAFF.

This clonotype was detected a few times. CDR3: CASSSLQGQTNEKLFF. In DNA form, the CDR3 reads TGTGCCAGCAGCTCCCTCCAGGGACAGACTAATGAAAAACTGTTTTTT. V gene TRBV7-9 combines with J gene TRBJ1-4; 7 nucleotides match TRBD1. Looked up from germline, CDR1 is SEHNR and CDR2 is FQNEAQ (reference sequence). The V and J ends lost 4 bases and 2 bases, in that order; junction bases with no gene match: 7. The length of the CDR3 is 16 residues.

In its sample, this clonotype was seen a few times. The chain is built from TRBV19 and TRBJ2-7; no clear D gene. Trimming removed 9 bases at V and 4 bases at J, with 16 bases between. CDR1 and CDR2 from the germline V gene are LNHDA and SQIVND (reference sequence). The CDR3 length is 13 residues. The CDR3 DNA sequence: TGTGCCAGCTCGGGTCCTCCATCATACGAGCAGTACGTC. As protein: CASSGPPSYEQYV.

The chain couples TRBV19 to TRBJ2-7; D possibly uses TRBD1 or TRBD2 (5 bases each). Trimming removed 3 bases from V and 3 bases from J, with 12 bases in between. CDR1 is LNHDA, CDR2 SQIVND, per germline (reference sequence). The CDR3 is made up of 14 amino acids. Written as DNA, the CDR3 is TGTGCCAGTAGTATTCCCGGGGCCGGCTACGAGCAGTACTTC. The encoded protein is CASSIPGAGYEQYF.

The rearrangement links TRBV11-3 to TRBJ2-1; maybe TRBD2 (6 bases). V was shortened by 8 bases and J by 5 bases, with 16 bases between the two germline ends. CDR1 and CDR2 from the germline V gene are SGHNT and YENEEA. CDR3 length: 14 residues. The CDR3 reads CASVAGSGDNEQFF. The CDR3 coding sequence is TGTGCCAGCGTGGCCGGGAGCGGTGACAATGAGCAGTTCTTC. The full variable domain, its missing parts supplied by reference TRBV11-3 and TRBJ2-1, is EAGVVQSPRYKIIEKKQPVAFWCNPISGHNTLYWYLQNLGQGPELLIRYENEEAVDDSQLPKDRFSAERLKGVDSTLKIQPAELGDSAVYLCASVAGSGDNEQFFGPGTRLTVL.

This sequence joins TRBV7-3 and TRBJ2-5; the D call may be TRBD1 or TRBD2 (5 bases each). The germline V gene encodes CDR1 SGHTA and CDR2 FQGTGA. The CDR3 is 15 residues long. The V end lost 0 bases, the J end lost 2 bases, and 10 bases lay between the germline ends. CDR3 sequence reads: CASSLTGTQQETQYF. CDR3 coding DNA: TGTGCCAGCAGCTTAACCGGGACCCAACAAGAGACCCAGTACTTC.

In its sample, this clonotype was seen a few times. The rearrangement links TRBV7-2 to TRBJ1-2; D remains unclear. CDR1 SGHTA and CDR2 FQGNSA come from the germline V gene. This CDR3 comprises 15 residues. Trimming took off 5 bases at V and 0 bases at J, with 13 bases between the two ends. The CDR3 sequence: CASSQGQRSNYGYTF. CDR3 DNA sequence: TGTGCCAGCAGCCAAGGGCAGCGTTCTAACTATGGCTACACCTTC.

This chain uses TRBV6-1 with TRBJ2-1, with D tentatively TRBD2 (5 bases). The CDR3 loop spans 14 amino acids. Germline V gives CDR1 MNHNS, CDR2 SASEGT. V gave up 10 bases and J gave up 5 bases, with 18 bases separating them. Here the CDR3 DNA reads TGTGCCATATCCGAAGCGGCAGGTCACAATGAGCAGTTCTTC. Protein product: CAISEAAGHNEQFF.

This chain joins TRBV19 and TRBJ1-5; TRBD1 aligns across 10 bases. Unmatched junction bases numbered 5, after V lost 9 bases and J lost 9 bases. From germline, CDR1 is LNHDA and CDR2 SQIVND (reference sequence). This CDR3 contains 12 residues. CDR3 loop: CASRDRGRPQHF. The CDR3 DNA is TGTGCCAGCCGGGACAGGGGACGGCCCCAGCATTTT.

The genes are TRBV5-8 and TRBJ1-1; TRBD1 is a possible D gene (6 bases). The CDR3 runs to 15 residues. The V end lost 4 bases, the J end lost 7 bases, and 20 bases lay between the germline ends. Germline lookup yields CDR1 SGHTS and CDR2 YDEGEE. This chain's CDR3 is CASSLGRGPRGEAFF. The CDR3 DNA follows: TGTGCCAGCAGCCTGGGCAGGGGACCTCGGGGTGAAGCTTTCTTT.

The rearrangement links TRBV6-2 or TRBV6-3 to TRBJ2-7; D gene unclear. The CDR3 sequence is 12 residues long. From germline, CDR1 is MNHEY and CDR2 SVGEGT. V lost 4 bases to trimming and J lost 4 bases, with 8 bases between them. DNA of the CDR3: TGTGCCAGCAGTTTTCCTAGTTACGAGCAGTACTTC. Its protein product is CASSFPSYEQYF.

This clonotype was recorded only once. This could be a read error, since a much larger clone is one nucleotide away. The gene calls are TRBV5-1 and TRBJ2-2; no clear D. Trimming stripped 3 bases from V and 6 bases from J, with 15 bases between. The CDR3 extends over 15 amino acids. The V gene's germline CDR1 is SGHRS and CDR2 YFSETQ. The CDR3: CASSSDPGSAGELFF. The CDR3 DNA sequence: TGCGCCAGCAGCTCAGACCCGGGTTCAGCCGGGGAGCTGTTTTTT.

This clonotype has just a few counts. The chain uses TRBV10-3 and TRBJ2-5; 7 bases map to TRBD2. Germline V CDR1 and CDR2: ENHRY, SYGVKD. The CDR3 totals 14 residues. The V and J ends lost 3 bases and 4 bases, in that order; junction bases with no gene match: 5. The CDR3 loop is CAISDSAGAETQYF. In nucleotides, the CDR3 is TGTGCCATCAGTGATTCGGCGGGAGCAGAGACCCAGTACTTC.

This clonotype has at least ten counts. The chain joins TRBV7-2 to TRBJ2-7; 8 bases are shared with TRBD2. Trimming cost V 2 bases and J 3 bases; bases outside gene matches: 12. Germline-derived CDR1 and CDR2 are SGHTA and FQGNSA. The CDR3 length is 17 residues. CDR3 in DNA: TGTGCCAGCAGCTTAATAGCGGGGCTGACGCCTCTCTACGAGCAGTACGTC. It codes for CASSLIAGLTPLYEQYV.

The chain employs TRBV9 and TRBJ2-6; perhaps TRBD1 as D (6 bases). The V gene lost 0 bases and the J gene lost 3 bases, with 19 bases spanning the gap. Germline lookup yields CDR1 SGDLS and CDR2 YYNGEE. This CDR3 has 19 residues. The CDR3 coding sequence is TGTGCCAGCAGCGTAGATCCCCCAGGGGCAAGCTTTGGGGCCAACGTCCTGACTTTC. Its protein product is CASSVDPPGASFGANVLTF. The full variable domain, in which reference TRBV9 and TRBJ2-6 provide the parts outside the CDR3, is DSGVTQTPKHLITATGQRVTLRCSPRSGDLSVYWYQQSLDQGLQFLIQYYNGEERAKGNILERFSAQQFPDLHSELNLSSLELGDSALYFCASSVDPPGASFGANVLTFGAGSRLTVL.

This clonotype has just a few counts. This chain uses TRBV28 with TRBJ2-7; 9 bases map to TRBD1. V lost 6 bases, J lost 4 bases, and 13 bases stayed unmatched. CDR3 length: 16 residues. The germline V gene has CDR1 MDHEN and CDR2 SYDVKM. The CDR3 nucleotides read TGTGCCAGCAGCCGACGCAGAGACAGGGGGTCGTACGAGCAGTACTTC. Translated, it gives CASSRRRDRGSYEQYF.